This T cell receptor (beta chain) emerged from a study of blood T cell repertoires in COVID-19. Study context: Samples representing acute and convalescent COVID-19 were sourced from the United States, Italy and Spain. In each case, the material was cDNA or gDNA derived from T cells, B-cell-depleted T cells, or PBMCs.

All enrollees were roughly 18 to 95 years old and from around 25 US areas. Method: immunoSEQ multiplex PCR; TCRdb's copy keeps in-frame clones and lacks some. The sample carries a few hundred thousand clones, around 89% recorded once. The sequenced sample consisted of PBMCs or T cells enriched from blood (not recorded which). The clonotype originates from a woman under 40 who had recovered from COVID-19.

The CDR3 is CASSLPRGRARHNEQFF. The DNA for the CDR3 is TGTGCCAGCAGCTTACCGCGGGGTCGAGCCCGACACAATGAGCAGTTCTTC. The gene calls are TRBV7-9 and TRBJ2-1, with D possibly being TRBD2 (6 bases). CDR1 is SEHNR and CDR2 is FQNEAQ in the germline V gene (reference sequence). The CDR3 has 17 amino acids. V was trimmed by 2 bases and J by 5 bases, leaving 19 bases between them.